This T cell receptor (beta chain) was documented in a study of CD8 T cells in Susac syndrome. Whole-study findings and limits: The study conceded that its TCR sequencing and HLA analysis involved relatively few individuals.

CDR1 and CDR2 (germline): SGHTA, FQGTGA. The CDR3 extends over 18 amino acids. V was clipped by 0 bases and J by 4 bases, with 19 bases between them. Reverse transcription used roughly 0.45 to 1 ug RNA and random hexamers. An immunoSEQ multiplex PCR generated amplified TCR beta CDR3 products spanning 54 Vbeta and 13 Jbeta. TCRdb reprocessed the immunoSEQ multiplex PCR reads with MiXCR, giving one entry per CDR3 protein. The profile covers about 120,000 distinct CDR3 sequences, with about 90% appearing a single time and 0.13% to 0.15% taken by the ten largest. Remarks on this clonotype: Its antigen is not known.

CD8+ and CD4+ T cells from blood underwent TCR beta sequencing. TEMRA cells were FACS-enriched, unlike CD8+ and CD4+ T cells, which were negatively isolated. This TCR derives from a human donor in good health. This chain links TRBV7-3 with TRBJ2-1; D is uncertain. The source material was CD4+ T cells from PBMCs. The CDR3 DNA follows: TGTGCCAGCAGCTTAACGCTCTCTCTCCCCCGGTCGTACAATGAGCAGTTCTTC. It encodes CASSLTLSLPRSYNEQFF.